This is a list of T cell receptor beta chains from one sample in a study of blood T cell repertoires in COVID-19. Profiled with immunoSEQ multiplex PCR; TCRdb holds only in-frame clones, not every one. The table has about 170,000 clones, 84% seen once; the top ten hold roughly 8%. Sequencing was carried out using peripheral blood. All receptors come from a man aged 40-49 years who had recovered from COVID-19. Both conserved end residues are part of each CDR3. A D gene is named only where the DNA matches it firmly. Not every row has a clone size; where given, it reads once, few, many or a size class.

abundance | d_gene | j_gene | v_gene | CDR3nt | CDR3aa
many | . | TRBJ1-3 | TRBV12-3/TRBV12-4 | TGTGCCAGCAGTTTGAGTGGAAACACCATATATTTT | CASSLSGNTIYF
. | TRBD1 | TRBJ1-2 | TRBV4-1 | TGCGCCAGCAGCCAAGATCCCGGGGACAGGGTCGGCTACACCTTC | CASSQDPGDRVGYTF
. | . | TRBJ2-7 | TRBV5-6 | TGTGCCAGCAGCGCCAGGACAGAAGGCTACGAGCAGTACTTC | CASSARTEGYEQYF
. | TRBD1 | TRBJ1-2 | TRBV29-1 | TGCAGCGTAATGGACAGGAACTATGGCTACACCTTC | CSVMDRNYGYTF
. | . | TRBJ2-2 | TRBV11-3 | TGTGCCAGCAGCTTAGAAAGGGGCCTCATCGGGGAGCTGTTTTTT | CASSLERGLIGELFF
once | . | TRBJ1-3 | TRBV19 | TGTGCCAGTAGTATAATTAGCCAGTCCCGAAACACCATATATTTT | CASSIISQSRNTIYF
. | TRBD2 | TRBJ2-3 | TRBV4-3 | TGCGCCAGCAGCCAACTAGCGGGGGGAGGAACAGATACGCAGTATTTT | CASSQLAGGGTDTQYF
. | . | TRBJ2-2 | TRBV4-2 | TGTGCCAGCAGCCGAAGTTCCGGGACTCCTAACACCGGGGAGCTGTTTTTT | CASSRSSGTPNTGELFF
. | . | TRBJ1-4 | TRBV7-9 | TGTGCCAGCAGCTACTCTACAGGGATCGTTAATGAAAAACTGTTTTTT | CASSYSTGIVNEKLFF
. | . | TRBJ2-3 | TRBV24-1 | TGTGCCACCAGTGCCAGGGTGGGCACAGATACGCAGTATTTT | CATSARVGTDTQYF
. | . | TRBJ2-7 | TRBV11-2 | TGTGCCAGCAGCAAAGATGGCCCCTACGAGCAGTACTTC | CASSKDGPYEQYF
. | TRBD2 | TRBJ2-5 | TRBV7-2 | TGTGCCAGCAGCTCCACTAGCGGGAAAAAGACCCAGTACTTC | CASSSTSGKKTQYF
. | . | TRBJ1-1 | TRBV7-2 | TGTGCCAGCAGCTTATCAAACAGTGATGGGGCCACTGAAGCTTTCTTT | CASSLSNSDGATEAFF
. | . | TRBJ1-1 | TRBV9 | TGTGCCAGCAGCGTAGCGGTGGGGGCAGCTGAAGCTTTCTTT | CASSVAVGAAEAFF
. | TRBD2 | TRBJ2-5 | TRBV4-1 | TGCGCCAGCAGCCACATGACTAGCGGGAGGGAGACCCAGTACTTC | CASSHMTSGRETQYF
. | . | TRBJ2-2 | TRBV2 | TGTGCCAGACAGGGTGCCGGGGAGCTGTTTTTT | CARQGAGELFF
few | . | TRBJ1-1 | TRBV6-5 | TGTGCCAGCAATACCCCAGACACTGAAGCTTTCTTT | CASNTPDTEAFF
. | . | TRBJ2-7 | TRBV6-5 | TGTGCCAGCACTCCTAGACAGACCACGTTAGAGAAGCAGTACTTC | CASTPRQTTLEKQYF
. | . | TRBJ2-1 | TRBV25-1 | TGTGCCAGCAGTATTAGATACAATGAGCAGTTCTTC | CASSIRYNEQFF
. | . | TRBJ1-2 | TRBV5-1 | TGCGCCAGCAGTTTGCCCAGGGTAGGCTATGGCTACACCTTC | CASSLPRVGYGYTF
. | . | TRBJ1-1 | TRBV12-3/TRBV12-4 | TGTGCCAGCAGTTCAGGGGCTTTAACTGAAGCTTTCTTT | CASSSGALTEAFF
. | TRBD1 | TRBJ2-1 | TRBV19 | TGTGCCAGTAGTATTTCAGGGGGCAACTACAATGAGCAGTTCTTC | CASSISGGNYNEQFF
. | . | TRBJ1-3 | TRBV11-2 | TGTGCCAGCAGCTTAAGGAGAGACGGAGGATCCTCTGGAAACACCATATATTTT | CASSLRRDGGSSGNTIYF
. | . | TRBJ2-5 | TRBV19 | TGTGCCAGTAGTATGGCACCCCTCCAAGAGACCCAGTACTTC | CASSMAPLQETQYF
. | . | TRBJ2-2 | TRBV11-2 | TGTGCCAGCAGCTACCGGGGGGCCACCGGGGAGCTGTTTTTT | CASSYRGATGELFF
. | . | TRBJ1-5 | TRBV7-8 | TGTGCCAGCAGCTCCGAGGGCCTTGGCAATCAGCCCCAGCATTTT | CASSSEGLGNQPQHF
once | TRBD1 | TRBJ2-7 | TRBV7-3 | TGTGCCAGCAGCCGGGCGGGGACAGGGGACTACGAGCAGTACTTC | CASSRAGTGDYEQYF
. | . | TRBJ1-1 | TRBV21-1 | TGTGCCAGTTCGGGGGAGGGGAACACTGAAGCTTTCTTT | CASSGEGNTEAFF